A single sample is the source of the 22 T cell receptor beta chains below, sequenced in a study of graft-versus-host responses after intestinal transplantation. Produced via immunoSEQ multiplex PCR; TCRdb's table is partial and in-frame only. The sample has roughly 80,000 clones, around 92% seen once. The sample was PBMCs, taken 98 days after intestinal transplantation. These receptors came from a human patient who received an intestinal transplant, so some T cells may come from the graft donor.

This chain links TRBV6-4 with TRBJ2-3, with 12 bases lining up with TRBD2. V dropped 0 bases and J dropped 4; count of bases not matched to a gene: 2. Germline CDR1 MRHNA, CDR2 SNTAGT. This CDR3 spans 16 amino acids. CDR3: CASSDSASGGADTQYF. CDR3 in DNA: TGTGCCAGCAGTGACTCGGCTAGCGGGGGGGCAGATACGCAGTATTTT.

The chain carries TRBV4-2 and TRBJ2-1; 10 nucleotides agree with TRBD1. The CDR3 is made up of 17 amino acids. V was pared by 0 bases and J by 4 bases, with 6 bases of the junction left unmatched. In germline, CDR1 is LGHNA, CDR2 YNFKEQ. CDR3 protein: CASSQDLGGQGYNEQFF. The CDR3 DNA follows: TGTGCCAGCAGCCAAGATCTGGGGGGACAGGGGTACAATGAGCAGTTCTTC.

V usage is TRBV30 and J usage is TRBJ1-5; D gene ambiguous. This CDR3 region has 13 residues. In germline, CDR1 is GTSNPN, CDR2 SVGIG (reference sequence). Deletions cut 1 base from V and 0 bases from J, with 4 bases between. CDR3 nucleotide sequence: TGTGCCTGGAGTGGGGATAGCAATCAGCCCCAGCATTTT. Amino acids: CAWSGDSNQPQHF.

In nucleotides, the CDR3 is TGTGCCAGCAGCGTAGGAGGGTTGCATGAGCAGTTCTTC. Protein sequence: CASSVGGLHEQFF. The gene calls are TRBV9 and TRBJ2-1; tentatively, D is TRBD2 (5 bases). The CDR3 contains 13 residues. V lost 0 bases, J lost 8 bases, and 9 bases lay in between. In germline, CDR1 is SGDLS, CDR2 YYNGEE.

The V and J genes are TRBV27 and TRBJ2-5, with D perhaps TRBD2 (5 bases). V was trimmed by 1 base and J by 3 bases, leaving 21 bases between them. CDR1 MNHEY and CDR2 SMNVEV come from the germline V gene (reference sequence). This CDR3 comprises 18 residues. The CDR3 is CASSLYRGSRTDEETQYF. Written as DNA, the CDR3 is TGTGCCAGCAGTTTATATCGCGGGTCCCGGACTGACGAAGAGACCCAGTACTTC.

The chain uses TRBV11-2 and TRBJ1-6; D might be TRBD1 (5 bases). Germline V gene lookup returns CDR1 SGHAT and CDR2 FQNNGV. V shed 3 bases and J shed 4 bases, with 7 bases lying between them. The CDR3 sequence is 14 residues long. CDR3 region: CASSLGPYNSPLHF. CDR3 DNA sequence: TGTGCCAGCAGCTTGGGACCGTATAATTCACCCCTCCACTTT.

This rearrangement joins TRBV12-5 to TRBJ1-6, with D hard to call. With 1 base removed from V and 10 bases from J, the gap between germline ends came to 5 bases. The CDR3 runs 12 residues. CDR1 is LGHNT and CDR2 is FRNRAP in the germline V gene. For the CDR3, the DNA is TGTGCTAGTGGTTTGGAGGGATCACCCCTCCACTTT. Translation gives CASGLEGSPLHF.

This clone has more than one count but fewer than ten. The chain's CDR3 is CAISDSGEAKNIQYF. In DNA, the CDR3 is TGTGCCATCAGTGATAGCGGGGAAGCCAAAAACATTCAGTACTTC. The V call is TRBV10-3, the J call TRBJ2-4, with 8 positions matching TRBD2. CDR1 and CDR2 from the germline V gene are ENHRY and SYGVKD. CDR3 length: 15 residues. The V and J ends lost 3 bases and 0 bases, in that order; junction bases with no gene match: 1.

The chain joins TRBV19 to TRBJ2-7, with TRBD1 matching over 8 bases. V lost 6 bases to trimming and J lost 2 bases; unmatched junction nucleotides: 6. Germline lookup yields CDR1 LNHDA and CDR2 SQIVND (reference sequence). The CDR3 is 14 residues long. DNA of the CDR3: TGTGCCAGTAGCCTCGGGACAGGCACCTACGAGCAGTACTTC. It specifies CASSLGTGTYEQYF.

The CDR3 spells CASSIMVGGPYGYTF. The CDR3 coding sequence is TGTGCCAGTAGTATCATGGTCGGAGGGCCTTATGGCTACACCTTC. The rearrangement joins TRBV19 to TRBJ1-2; the D is unclear. Germline CDR1 reads LNHDA; CDR2 reads SQIVND (reference sequence). This CDR3 has 15 residues. Trimming left V 3 bases short and J 5 bases short, with 16 bases between.

This clone came up once. The V gene is TRBV14, the J gene TRBJ1-2; 7 nucleotides match TRBD1. From germline, CDR1 is SGHDN and CDR2 FVKESK. There are 23 residues in the CDR3. Trimming at V came to 0 bases and at J to 3 bases, leaving 28 bases not matched to a gene. CDR3 sequence: CASSQETGPIPFPTPTHHYGYTF. CDR3 in DNA: TGTGCCAGCAGCCAAGAGACAGGGCCCATCCCATTTCCCACCCCAACTCATCACTATGGCTACACCTTC.

The chain couples TRBV28 to TRBJ2-1; the D is unclear. V was trimmed by 4 bases and J by 4 bases, leaving 23 bases between them. The CDR3 covers 18 residues. Germline V gene data show CDR1 as MDHEN and CDR2 as SYDVKM. CDR3 sequence reads: CASSSKTAGPLPYNEQFF. DNA for the CDR3: TGTGCCAGCAGTTCGAAGACTGCTGGCCCCCTCCCATACAATGAGCAGTTCTTC.

The V gene is TRBV20-1, the J gene TRBJ1-1; D ambiguous. The CDR3 covers 11 residues. The germline V gene encodes CDR1 DFQATT and CDR2 SNEGSKA (reference sequence). The germline V and J ends were trimmed by 3 bases and 4 bases, with 6 bases remaining between them. CDR3 DNA sequence: TGCAGTGCTAGGAATCCCACTGAAGCTTTCTTT. As protein: CSARNPTEAFF.

This sequence joins TRBV10-1 and TRBJ2-7; D is unclear. Germline V lookup: CDR1 WNHNN, CDR2 SYGVQD (reference sequence). V was clipped by 5 bases and J by 2 bases, with 10 bases between them. This CDR3 spans 13 amino acids. CDR3 sequence: CASSLGQTYEQYF. The CDR3 nucleotides read TGCGCCAGCAGTCTTGGGCAAACCTACGAGCAGTACTTC.

This chain connects TRBV9 to TRBJ2-7, with 9 nucleotides matching TRBD2. The V gene end was trimmed by 0 bases and the J gene end by 5 bases; junction bases not matched to a gene: 15. The CDR3 is 18 amino acids. From germline, CDR1 is SGDLS and CDR2 YYNGEE. Here the CDR3 reads CASSVDPQPSGVWDEQYF. In DNA form, the CDR3 reads TGTGCCAGCAGCGTAGACCCCCAGCCTAGCGGGGTTTGGGACGAGCAGTACTTC. The full variable domain, completed using reference TRBV9 and TRBJ2-7, is DSGVTQTPKHLITATGQRVTLRCSPRSGDLSVYWYQQSLDQGLQFLIQYYNGEERAKGNILERFSAQQFPDLHSELNLSSLELGDSALYFCASSVDPQPSGVWDEQYFGPGTRLTVT.

This chain joins TRBV6-5 and TRBJ1-3, with no clear D. The germline CDR1 and CDR2 sequences are MNHEY and SVGAGI. CDR3 size: 14 residues. V lost 3 bases and J lost 3, with 9 bases in between. The CDR3 loop reads CASSYQGNGNTIYF. Here the CDR3 DNA reads TGTGCCAGCAGTTATCAAGGGAATGGAAACACCATATATTTT.

This chain links TRBV27 with TRBJ1-3; no definite D call. In germline, CDR1 is MNHEY, CDR2 SMNVEV (reference sequence). This CDR3 is built from 11 residues. Trimming left V 5 bases short and J 4 bases short, with 3 bases between. The CDR3 nucleotides read TGTGCCAGCAGTCAGGGAAACACCATATATTTT. It encodes CASSQGNTIYF.

The rearrangement joins TRBV9 to TRBJ2-1; the D is unclear. The CDR3 totals 12 residues. The V end lost 3 bases, the J end lost 9 bases, and 10 bases lay between the germline ends. Germline CDR1 SGDLS, CDR2 YYNGEE. The CDR3 DNA reads as TGTGCCAGCAGCGCTGTTGGCCCTGAGCAGTTCTTC. It encodes CASSAVGPEQFF.

The rearrangement joins TRBV27 to TRBJ2-7; 7 nucleotides match TRBD1. Germline CDR1 reads MNHEY; CDR2 reads SMNVEV (reference sequence). With 2 bases clipped from V and 1 base from J, the junction kept 5 bases outside the gene matches. This CDR3 is built from 15 residues. The CDR3 loop reads CASSLNPGQSYEQYF. CDR3 sequence (DNA): TGTGCCAGCAGTTTAAACCCGGGACAGTCCTACGAGCAGTACTTC.

The chain couples TRBV5-1 to TRBJ1-1; 9 positions match TRBD1. This CDR3 contains 17 residues. J gave up 0 bases and V 0 bases, and 6 bases lay outside the gene matches. The V gene's germline CDR1 is SGHRS and CDR2 YFSETQ. The CDR3 region is CASSLAYRGRVNTEAFF. The DNA of the CDR3 is TGCGCCAGCAGCTTGGCCTACAGGGGGCGCGTGAACACTGAAGCTTTCTTT.

This rearrangement joins TRBV10-1 to TRBJ2-6, with no clear D. V shed 8 bases and J shed 2 bases, with 16 bases lying between them. Germline V CDR1 and CDR2: WNHNN, SYGVQD (reference sequence). CDR3 length equals 16 residues. Here the CDR3 reads CASFPHCATGANVLTF. The CDR3 DNA is TGCGCCAGCTTCCCCCACTGCGCGACTGGGGCCAACGTCCTGACTTTC.

This chain connects TRBV5-1 to TRBJ1-5; D remains ambiguous. The CDR3 loop spans 15 amino acids. The V gene's germline CDR1 is SGHRS and CDR2 YFSETQ. V was shortened by 5 bases and J by 8 bases, with 20 bases between the two germline ends. The CDR3: CASRPDGAPREPQHF. CDR3 DNA: TGCGCCAGCAGGCCGGACGGTGCCCCTAGGGAGCCCCAGCATTTT.